A selection of T cell receptor beta chains follows, all from one sample in a study of neoadjuvant anti-PD-1 for oral cavity cancer. Clones were sequenced by immunoSEQ multiplex PCR, and TCRdb holds only the in-frame ones, with some missing. Of about 10,000 clones listed, around 60% were seen once; the top ten hold around 8%. The sequencing used tumor tissue, collected after nivolumab (anti-PD-1) treatment. Source of these receptors: a person aged 40 to 85 with oral cavity squamous cell carcinoma. Both conserved end residues are part of each CDR3. The order of the fields is D gene, J gene, V gene, clone size, CDR3 DNA, CDR3 protein. A D gene is named only where the DNA matches it firmly. The size field is filled for only some rows; it gives once, few, many or a size class.

.,TRBJ2-5,TRBV30,.,TGTGCCTGGAGTCTGGAGAACCAGTACTTC,CAWSLENQYF
.,TRBJ1-5,TRBV6-6,.,TGTGCCAGCAGTACAGGGACTAGCAATCAGCCCCAGCATTTT,CASSTGTSNQPQHF
.,TRBJ2-7,TRBV12-5,.,TGTGCTAGTGGTTTGGAGCTGGTTCAGGGGAGTAGCTCCTACGAGCAGTACTTC,CASGLELVQGSSSYEQYF
.,TRBJ1-5,TRBV30,.,TGTGCCTGGAGTTTTCCCGGGCAGTTCAATCAGCCCCAGCATTTT,CAWSFPGQFNQPQHF
.,TRBJ2-5,TRBV12-5,medium-sized,TGTGCTAGTGGTTTGCTCGAAGAGACCCAGTACTTC,CASGLLEETQYF
.,TRBJ2-5,TRBV19,.,TGTGCCAGTAGTGCTCGGGGGTACTTAGAAGAGACCCAGTACTTC,CASSARGYLEETQYF
.,TRBJ2-3,TRBV20-1,.,TGCAGTGCTTCCCGGGGGGATACGCAGTATTTT,CSASRGDTQYF
TRBD2,TRBJ2-7,TRBV2,.,TGTGCCAGCAGTGACCTAGCGGGAGTATCCTACGAGCAGTACTTC,CASSDLAGVSYEQYF
.,TRBJ1-4,TRBV18,.,TGTGCCAGCTCACGTTTGCCCGAGGGAGGGGACGAAAAACTGTTTTTT,CASSRLPEGGDEKLFF
.,TRBJ2-3,TRBV5-1,.,TGCGCCAGCAGCTTTGCAGGAGGCAGGGCAGATACGCAGTATTTT,CASSFAGGRADTQYF
.,TRBJ2-1,TRBV25-1,.,TGTGCCAGCAGTGAAGGGGGCGGGGTGCGCTACAATGAGCAGTTCTTC,CASSEGGGVRYNEQFF
TRBD1,TRBJ1-5,TRBV28,.,TGTGCCAGCACCACAGGGGGCCAGCCCCAGCATTTT,CASTTGGQPQHF
.,TRBJ1-4,TRBV27,few,TGTGCCAGCAGTTTTCGTGCGTCAACTAATGAAAAACTGTTTTTT,CASSFRASTNEKLFF
.,TRBJ1-2,TRBV7-8,.,TGTGCCAGCAGCGTAGCCCCAACTAACTATGGCTACACCTTC,CASSVAPTNYGYTF
.,TRBJ2-5,TRBV10-3,.,TGTGCCATCAGTGACAGACAAGAGACCCAGTACTTC,CAISDRQETQYF
.,TRBJ1-1,TRBV29-1,few,TGCAGCGTTGAAGGTGTTGGAGGGGGAAGTCGAGCTTTCTTT,CSVEGVGGGSRAFF